The rows below give T cell receptor beta chains drawn from one sample of a study of OX40 agonist ivuxolimab in advanced cancers. Sequenced by immunoSEQ multiplex PCR; TCRdb stores in-frame clones only, minus some. In the table there are 55,000 to 65,000 clones, roughly 80% of which are singletons. The sample consisted of CD4+ or CD8+ T cells sorted from blood, taken in a trial of the OX40 agonist ivuxolimab. The receptor source for this set is an adult with an advanced solid tumor such as melanoma, head and neck, liver or kidney cancer. Each CDR3 is given with its conserved first and last residue. Each record gives: clone size, V gene, J gene, D gene, CDR3 DNA, CDR3 protein. D genes are given only for firm matches. The size field is filled for only some rows; it gives once, few, many or a size class.

clone_size: NA; v_call: TRBV29-1; j_call: TRBJ2-1; d_call: NA; cdr3_nt: TGCAGCGTGTATCGGGACATTAGCTCCTACAATGAGCAGTTCTTC; cdr3_aa: CSVYRDISSYNEQFF
clone_size: once; v_call: TRBV18; j_call: TRBJ1-2; d_call: TRBD1; cdr3_nt: TGTGCCAGCTCACCCAACAGGGGAAACTATGGCTACACCTTC; cdr3_aa: CASSPNRGNYGYTF
clone_size: NA; v_call: TRBV18; j_call: TRBJ1-1; d_call: NA; cdr3_nt: TGTGCCAGCTCACCCGGGGGACAAATGAACACTGAAGCTTTCTTT; cdr3_aa: CASSPGGQMNTEAFF
clone_size: few; v_call: TRBV7-2; j_call: TRBJ2-5; d_call: NA; cdr3_nt: TGTGCCAGCAGCGGCTCGGGGAGGGAGACCCAGTACTTC; cdr3_aa: CASSGSGRETQYF
clone_size: NA; v_call: TRBV19; j_call: TRBJ1-5; d_call: NA; cdr3_nt: TGTGCCAGTAAAGAGGGGCTCGAAAGCAATCAGCCCCAGCATTTT; cdr3_aa: CASKEGLESNQPQHF
clone_size: once; v_call: TRBV2; j_call: TRBJ2-7; d_call: TRBD2; cdr3_nt: TGTGCCAGCAGTATTAGCGGGAGCCCACTCTACGAGCAGTACTTC; cdr3_aa: CASSISGSPLYEQYF
clone_size: few; v_call: TRBV6-6; j_call: TRBJ1-1; d_call: NA; cdr3_nt: TGTGCCAGCAGCCACCAGCTAGGGACCGAACTTGAAGCTTTCTTT; cdr3_aa: CASSHQLGTELEAFF
clone_size: NA; v_call: TRBV9; j_call: TRBJ2-3; d_call: NA; cdr3_nt: TGTGCCAGCAGCAAAGACTTGGTCGGGGCGCAGTATTTT; cdr3_aa: CASSKDLVGAQYF
clone_size: NA; v_call: TRBV29-1; j_call: TRBJ1-1; d_call: TRBD1; cdr3_nt: TGCAGCGTTGGACAGGGGACTGAAGCTTTCTTT; cdr3_aa: CSVGQGTEAFF
clone_size: NA; v_call: TRBV10-2; j_call: TRBJ2-2; d_call: NA; cdr3_nt: TGCGCCAGCAGTGAGTCGGGTTGGAACACCGGGGAGCTGTTTTTT; cdr3_aa: CASSESGWNTGELFF
clone_size: NA; v_call: TRBV6-6; j_call: TRBJ1-6; d_call: NA; cdr3_nt: TGTGCCAGCAGTTACGGCGGGGTAGGTAATTCACCCCTCCACTTT; cdr3_aa: CASSYGGVGNSPLHF
clone_size: NA; v_call: TRBV6-1; j_call: TRBJ2-7; d_call: NA; cdr3_nt: TGTGCCAGCATCCCAAGGTTGGGGGCCTACGAGCAGTACTTC; cdr3_aa: CASIPRLGAYEQYF
clone_size: NA; v_call: TRBV27; j_call: TRBJ2-5; d_call: TRBD1; cdr3_nt: TGTGCCAGCAGCCGGGACAGGTCCACCCAGTACTTC; cdr3_aa: CASSRDRSTQYF
clone_size: NA; v_call: TRBV7-9; j_call: TRBJ1-1; d_call: NA; cdr3_nt: TGTGCCAGCAGTTGGCGACAGTACACTGAAGCTTTCTTT; cdr3_aa: CASSWRQYTEAFF
clone_size: few; v_call: TRBV6-5; j_call: TRBJ1-2; d_call: NA; cdr3_nt: TGTGCCAGCAGTTTAGGTGGACAGAGTTTATATGGCTACACCTTC; cdr3_aa: CASSLGGQSLYGYTF
clone_size: few; v_call: TRBV2; j_call: TRBJ2-5; d_call: NA; cdr3_nt: TGTGCCACCCCAAAATGGGTGGGGGGCCAGACCCAGTACTTC; cdr3_aa: CATPKWVGGQTQYF
clone_size: NA; v_call: TRBV2; j_call: TRBJ2-3; d_call: TRBD2; cdr3_nt: TGTGCCAGCAGTGGACTAGCGGGGGCCTTTAGCACAGATACGCAGTATTTT; cdr3_aa: CASSGLAGAFSTDTQYF
clone_size: NA; v_call: TRBV19; j_call: TRBJ1-2; d_call: NA; cdr3_nt: TGTGCCAGTAGTACGGTGGGGGGCGTATTTGGCTACACCTTC; cdr3_aa: CASSTVGGVFGYTF
clone_size: few; v_call: TRBV6-5; j_call: TRBJ1-3; d_call: NA; cdr3_nt: TGTGCCAGCAGTGAGGATACTGGAAACACCATATATTTT; cdr3_aa: CASSEDTGNTIYF
clone_size: NA; v_call: TRBV27; j_call: TRBJ1-2; d_call: NA; cdr3_nt: TGTGCCAGCAGACACGGACCAACAAGGGACTATGGCTACACCTTC; cdr3_aa: CASRHGPTRDYGYTF
clone_size: NA; v_call: TRBV6-1; j_call: TRBJ2-1; d_call: NA; cdr3_nt: TGTGCCACCAGCTTTGAGGAGGATCGCGTACGTGAGCAGTTCTTC; cdr3_aa: CATSFEEDRVREQFF
clone_size: once; v_call: TRBV23-1; j_call: TRBJ1-6; d_call: NA; cdr3_nt: TGCGCCAGCAGTTACTGCGGGGCGAGCTCCTATAATTCACCCCTCCACTTT; cdr3_aa: CASSYCGASSYNSPLHF
clone_size: NA; v_call: TRBV29-1; j_call: TRBJ1-4; d_call: NA; cdr3_nt: TGCAGCGTGCAAGGGGGGGGTAATGAAAAACTGTTTTTT; cdr3_aa: CSVQGGGNEKLFF
clone_size: NA; v_call: TRBV29-1; j_call: TRBJ1-2; d_call: TRBD1; cdr3_nt: TGCAGCGTTACCCGACAGGGGGCGGCCTATGGCTACACCTTC; cdr3_aa: CSVTRQGAAYGYTF
clone_size: few; v_call: TRBV29-1; j_call: TRBJ1-5; d_call: NA; cdr3_nt: TGCAGCGTTGGGGACAAGAATCAGCCCCAGCATTTT; cdr3_aa: CSVGDKNQPQHF
clone_size: NA; v_call: TRBV14; j_call: TRBJ2-1; d_call: NA; cdr3_nt: TGTGCCAGCAGCCCCCCCGGGACGATCAACAATGAGCAGTTCTTC; cdr3_aa: CASSPPGTINNEQFF
clone_size: NA; v_call: TRBV5-1; j_call: TRBJ2-1; d_call: NA; cdr3_nt: TGCGCCAGCAGCGTCGGGGGGCAATCCTACAATGAGCAGTTCTTC; cdr3_aa: CASSVGGQSYNEQFF
clone_size: NA; v_call: TRBV18; j_call: TRBJ2-4; d_call: NA; cdr3_nt: TGTGCCAGCTCACCCCCCCTAGGGAGGGGGGAAAACATTCAGTACTTC; cdr3_aa: CASSPPLGRGENIQYF
clone_size: NA; v_call: TRBV2; j_call: TRBJ2-3; d_call: NA; cdr3_nt: TGTGCCAGCAGTGAAGTTGGGGGGACAGATACGCAGTATTTT; cdr3_aa: CASSEVGGTDTQYF
clone_size: NA; v_call: TRBV6-5; j_call: TRBJ2-7; d_call: NA; cdr3_nt: TGTGCCAGCAGTCCCCCCCCGGACAGAGCCTACGAGCAGTACTTC; cdr3_aa: CASSPPPDRAYEQYF
clone_size: NA; v_call: TRBV2; j_call: TRBJ2-3; d_call: TRBD2; cdr3_nt: TGTGCCACTAAACTAGCGGGAGGGCCAGATACGCAGTATTTT; cdr3_aa: CATKLAGGPDTQYF
clone_size: NA; v_call: TRBV6-5; j_call: TRBJ2-1; d_call: TRBD1; cdr3_nt: TGTGCCAGCAGTAAGACAGGGGGCCAGTACAATGAGCAGTTCTTC; cdr3_aa: CASSKTGGQYNEQFF
clone_size: NA; v_call: TRBV6-5; j_call: TRBJ2-7; d_call: NA; cdr3_nt: TGTGCCAGCAGTTACGCCCGGACTTCCTACGAGCAGTACTTC; cdr3_aa: CASSYARTSYEQYF
clone_size: NA; v_call: TRBV11-3; j_call: TRBJ2-1; d_call: TRBD2; cdr3_nt: TGTGCCAGCAGCTTGCGAGCGGGAGGGCCTGTAGATGAGCAGTTCTTC; cdr3_aa: CASSLRAGGPVDEQFF
clone_size: NA; v_call: TRBV6-4; j_call: TRBJ1-5; d_call: NA; cdr3_nt: TGTGCCAGCAGTGAGGCTAGTGGGGGCGACTATAGCAATCAGCCCCAGCATTTT; cdr3_aa: CASSEASGGDYSNQPQHF
clone_size: NA; v_call: TRBV5-1; j_call: TRBJ2-1; d_call: TRBD2; cdr3_nt: TGCGCCAGCAGCCCACTAGCGGGGGGACCACGAGGGCAGTTCTTC; cdr3_aa: CASSPLAGGPRGQFF
clone_size: few; v_call: TRBV2; j_call: TRBJ1-5; d_call: NA; cdr3_nt: TGTGCCAGCAGGGGGGGACGGGACAATCAGCCCCAGCATTTT; cdr3_aa: CASRGGRDNQPQHF